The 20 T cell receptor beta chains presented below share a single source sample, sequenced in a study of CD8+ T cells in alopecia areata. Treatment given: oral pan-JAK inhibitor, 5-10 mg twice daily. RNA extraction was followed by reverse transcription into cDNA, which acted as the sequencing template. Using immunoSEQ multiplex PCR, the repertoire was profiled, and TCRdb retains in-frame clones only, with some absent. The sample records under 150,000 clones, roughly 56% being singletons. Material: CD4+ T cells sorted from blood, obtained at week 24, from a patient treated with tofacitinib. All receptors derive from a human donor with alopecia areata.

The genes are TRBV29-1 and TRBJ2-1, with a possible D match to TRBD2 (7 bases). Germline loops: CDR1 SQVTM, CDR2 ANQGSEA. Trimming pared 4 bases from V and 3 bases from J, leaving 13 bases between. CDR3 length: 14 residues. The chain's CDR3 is CSVVGGGIYNEQFF. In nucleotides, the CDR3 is TGCAGCGTTGTAGGGGGAGGGATCTACAATGAGCAGTTCTTC.

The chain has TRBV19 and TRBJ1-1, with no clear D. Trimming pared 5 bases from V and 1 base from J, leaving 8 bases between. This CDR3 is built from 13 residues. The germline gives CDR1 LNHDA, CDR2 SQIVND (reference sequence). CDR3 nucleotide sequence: TGTGCCAGTAGTTTCCGGACGAACACTGAAGCTTTCTTT. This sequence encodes CASSFRTNTEAFF. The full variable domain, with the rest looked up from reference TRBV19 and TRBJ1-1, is DGGITQSPKYLFRKEGQNVTLSCEQNLNHDAMYWYRQDPGQGLRLIYYSQIVNDFQKGDIAEGYSVSREKKESFPLTVTSAQKNPTAFYLCASSFRTNTEAFFGQGTRLTVV.

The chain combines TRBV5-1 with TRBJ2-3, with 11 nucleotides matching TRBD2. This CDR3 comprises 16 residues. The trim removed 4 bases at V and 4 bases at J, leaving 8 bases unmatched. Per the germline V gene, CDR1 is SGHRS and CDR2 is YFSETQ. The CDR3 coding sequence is TGCGCCAGCAGCCCGGTAGCGGGGGGGCGTCCAGATACGCAGTATTTT. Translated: CASSPVAGGRPDTQYF.

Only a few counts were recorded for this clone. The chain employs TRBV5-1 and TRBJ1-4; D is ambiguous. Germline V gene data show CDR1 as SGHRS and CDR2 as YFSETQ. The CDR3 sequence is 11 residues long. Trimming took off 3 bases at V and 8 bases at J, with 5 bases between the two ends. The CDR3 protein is CASSYGEKLFF. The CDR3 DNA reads TGCGCCAGCAGCTATGGGGAAAAACTGTTTTTT.

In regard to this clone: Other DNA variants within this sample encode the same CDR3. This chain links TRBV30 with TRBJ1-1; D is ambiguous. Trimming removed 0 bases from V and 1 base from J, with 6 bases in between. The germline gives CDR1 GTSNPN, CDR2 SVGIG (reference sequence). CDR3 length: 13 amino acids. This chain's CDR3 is CAWSVAGNTEAFF. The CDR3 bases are TGTGCCTGGAGTGTAGCGGGGAACACTGAAGCTTTCTTT.

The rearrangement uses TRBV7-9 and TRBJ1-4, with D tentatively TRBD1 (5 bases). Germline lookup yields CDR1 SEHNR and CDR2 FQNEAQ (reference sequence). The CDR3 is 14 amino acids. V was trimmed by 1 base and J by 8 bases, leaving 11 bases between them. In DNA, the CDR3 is TGTGCCAGCAGCTTAGGGGCCCAGGGAGAAAAACTGTTTTTT. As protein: CASSLGAQGEKLFF.

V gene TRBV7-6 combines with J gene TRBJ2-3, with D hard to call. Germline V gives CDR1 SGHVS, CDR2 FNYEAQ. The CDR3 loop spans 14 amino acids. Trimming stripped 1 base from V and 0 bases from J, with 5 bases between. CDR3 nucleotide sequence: TGTGCCAGCAGCTTAGTTGGGAGCACAGATACGCAGTATTTT. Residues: CASSLVGSTDTQYF.

CDR3: CASSHSYGTGELFF. For the CDR3, the DNA is TGCGCCAGCAGCCACTCCTATGGAACCGGGGAGCTGTTTTTT. This sequence joins TRBV4-1 and TRBJ2-2; D is ambiguous. Germline loops: CDR1 MGHRA, CDR2 YSYEKL. The ends were cut back, 3 bases at V and 5 bases at J, with 10 bases in the middle. The CDR3 covers 14 residues.

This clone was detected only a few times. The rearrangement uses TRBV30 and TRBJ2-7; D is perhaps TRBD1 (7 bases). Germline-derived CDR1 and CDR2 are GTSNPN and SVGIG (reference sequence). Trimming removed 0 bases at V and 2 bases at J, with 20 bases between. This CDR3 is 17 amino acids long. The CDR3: CAWSVRGTVSSTYEQYF. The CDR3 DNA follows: TGTGCCTGGAGTGTACGGGGGACAGTCAGCTCTACCTACGAGCAGTACTTC.

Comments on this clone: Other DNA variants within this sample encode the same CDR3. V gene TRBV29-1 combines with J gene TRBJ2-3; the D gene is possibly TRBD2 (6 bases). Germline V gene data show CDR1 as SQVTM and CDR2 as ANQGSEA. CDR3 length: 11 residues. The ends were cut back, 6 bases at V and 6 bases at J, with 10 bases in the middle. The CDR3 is CSVLAGDTQYF. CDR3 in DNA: TGCAGCGTACTAGCAGGGGATACGCAGTATTTT.

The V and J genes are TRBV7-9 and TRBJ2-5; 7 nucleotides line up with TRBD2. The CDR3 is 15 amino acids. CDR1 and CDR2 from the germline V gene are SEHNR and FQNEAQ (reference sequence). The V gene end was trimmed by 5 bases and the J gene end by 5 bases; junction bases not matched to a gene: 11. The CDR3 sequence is CASSLRGDLAETQYF. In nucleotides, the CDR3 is TGTGCCAGCAGCCTTCGGGGGGACCTAGCGGAGACCCAGTACTTC.

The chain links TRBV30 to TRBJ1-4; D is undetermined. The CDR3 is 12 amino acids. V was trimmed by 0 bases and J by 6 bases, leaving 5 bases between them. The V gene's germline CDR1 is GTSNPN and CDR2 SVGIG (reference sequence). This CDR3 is CAWSVLDEKLFF. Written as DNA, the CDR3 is TGTGCCTGGAGTGTATTAGATGAAAAACTGTTTTTT.

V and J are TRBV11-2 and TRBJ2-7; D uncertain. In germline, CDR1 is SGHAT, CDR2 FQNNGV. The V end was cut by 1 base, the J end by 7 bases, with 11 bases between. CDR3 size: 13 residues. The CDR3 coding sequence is TGTGCCAGCAGCTTAGGCCAGAGAGGTGAGCAGTACTTC. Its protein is CASSLGQRGEQYF.

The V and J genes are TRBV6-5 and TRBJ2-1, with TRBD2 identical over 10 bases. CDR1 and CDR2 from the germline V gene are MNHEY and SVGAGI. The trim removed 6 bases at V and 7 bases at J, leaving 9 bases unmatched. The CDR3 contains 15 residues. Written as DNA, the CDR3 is TGTGCCAGCAGATCCCGGCTAGCGGGGGATAATGAGCAGTTCTTC. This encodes CASRSRLAGDNEQFF.

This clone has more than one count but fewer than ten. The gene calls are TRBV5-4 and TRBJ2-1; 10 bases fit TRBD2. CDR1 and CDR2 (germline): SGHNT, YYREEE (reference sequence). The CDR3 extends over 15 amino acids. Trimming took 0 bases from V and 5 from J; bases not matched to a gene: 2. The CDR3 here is CASSLVAGGNNEQFF. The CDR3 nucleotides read TGTGCCAGCAGCTTGGTAGCGGGGGGTAACAATGAGCAGTTCTTC.

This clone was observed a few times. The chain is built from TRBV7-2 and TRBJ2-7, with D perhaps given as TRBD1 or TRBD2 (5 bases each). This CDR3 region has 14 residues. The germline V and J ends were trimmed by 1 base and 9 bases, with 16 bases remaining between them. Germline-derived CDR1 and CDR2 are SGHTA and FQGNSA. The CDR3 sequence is CASSLGWGEGRQYF. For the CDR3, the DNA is TGTGCCAGCAGCTTAGGTTGGGGCGAGGGGAGGCAGTACTTC.

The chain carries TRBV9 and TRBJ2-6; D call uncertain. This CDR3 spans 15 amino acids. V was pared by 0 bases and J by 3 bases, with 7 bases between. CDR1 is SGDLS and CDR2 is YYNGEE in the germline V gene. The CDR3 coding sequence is TGTGCCAGCAGCGTAGCCAGTGGTGGGGCCAACGTCCTGACTTTC. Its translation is CASSVASGGANVLTF.

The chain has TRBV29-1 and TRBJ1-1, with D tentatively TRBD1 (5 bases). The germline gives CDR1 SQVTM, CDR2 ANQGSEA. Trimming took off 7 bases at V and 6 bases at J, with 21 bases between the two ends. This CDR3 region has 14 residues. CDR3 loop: CSANTGTVGAEAFF. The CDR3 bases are TGCAGCGCAAACACCGGGACCGTGGGGGCTGAAGCTTTCTTT.

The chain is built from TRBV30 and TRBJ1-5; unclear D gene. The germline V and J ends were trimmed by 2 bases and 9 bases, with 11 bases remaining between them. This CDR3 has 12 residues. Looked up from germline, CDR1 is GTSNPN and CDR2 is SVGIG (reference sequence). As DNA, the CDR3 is TGTGCCTGGAGTCTTTCCCGATCGCCCCAGCATTTT. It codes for CAWSLSRSPQHF.

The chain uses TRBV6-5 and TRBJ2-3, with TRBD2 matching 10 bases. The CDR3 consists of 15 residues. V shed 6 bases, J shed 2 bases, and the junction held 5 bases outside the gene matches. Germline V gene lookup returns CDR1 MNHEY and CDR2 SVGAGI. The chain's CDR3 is CASSSSGSHTDTQYF. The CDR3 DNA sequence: TGTGCCAGCAGCTCTAGCGGGAGTCACACAGATACGCAGTATTTT.